In its sample, the clone carrying this T cell receptor beta chain was seen a few times. This record belongs to a study of blood T cell repertoires in COVID-19. Overall study context: The samples span acute and convalescent COVID-19 from the United States, Italy and Spain.

V shed 5 bases, J shed 11 bases, and the junction held 9 bases outside the gene matches. The CDR3 is 14 amino acids. Germline V gives CDR1 SGHTA, CDR2 FQGNSA. Measured with immunoSEQ multiplex PCR; TCRdb has only the in-frame clones, and not every one. The sample has tens of thousands of clones; roughly 74% are singletons. J is TRBJ1-6 and V is TRBV7-2, with TRBD1 matching 7 bases. The TCR was taken from a man at least 80 years old with acute or convalescent COVID-19. Sequencing used peripheral blood. The CDR3 loop reads CASSARQGRTPLHF. The CDR3 DNA reads TGTGCCAGCAGCGCTCGACAGGGAAGGACACCCCTCCACTTT.